Each of the 30 T cell receptor beta chains below was sequenced from the same sample in a study of cytomegalovirus exposure and HLA in healthy donors. Vbeta (60) and Jbeta (13) primers were used in the PCR. Data came from immunoSEQ multiplex PCR; TCRdb stores just in-frame clones and leaves some out. The data show more than 95,000 clones, roughly 80% seen once. The material sequenced was PBMCs. All receptors derive from a woman in her 40s in good health and CMV-seronegative.

The CDR3: CASRLYSGANVLTF. In DNA, the CDR3 is TGTGCCAGCAGACTATACTCTGGGGCCAACGTCCTGACTTTC. This chain connects TRBV28 to TRBJ2-6, with D unclear. This CDR3 spans 14 amino acids. The V gene lost 6 bases and the J gene lost 0 bases, with 6 bases spanning the gap. Per the germline V gene, CDR1 is MDHEN and CDR2 is SYDVKM.

This clone was counted between two and nine times. The V gene is TRBV11-3, the J gene TRBJ2-2, with 8 bases identical to TRBD2. Looked up from germline, CDR1 is SGHNT and CDR2 is YENEEA. Trimming cost V 5 bases and J 6 bases; bases outside gene matches: 14. The CDR3 totals 17 residues. DNA of the CDR3: TGTGCCAGCAGCGGCACCGGGACTAGAGGGAGGGCCGGGGAGCTGTTTTTT. Translating gives CASSGTGTRGRAGELFF.

The chain couples TRBV29-1 to TRBJ2-7; 7 nucleotides align to TRBD2. J lost 4 bases, V lost 2 bases, and 14 bases had no gene match. The CDR3 has 16 amino acids. The germline CDR1 and CDR2 sequences are SQVTM and ANQGSEA. The CDR3 coding sequence is TGCAGCGTTGAATGGGCTAGAAAGGGAGGGGAGTACGAGCAGTACTTC. This translates into CSVEWARKGGEYEQYF.

This clone showed up just once. V is TRBV7-2 and J is TRBJ2-7; TRBD1 aligns across 9 bases. CDR1 and CDR2 (germline): SGHTA, FQGNSA. This CDR3 has 16 residues. V gave up 6 bases and J gave up 0 bases; unmatched junction bases: 9. The CDR3 is CASRSIGGQGSYEQYF. CDR3 DNA sequence: TGTGCCAGCAGGAGTATTGGGGGACAGGGCTCCTACGAGCAGTACTTC.

The V and J genes are TRBV5-1 and TRBJ1-2; maybe TRBD1 (5 bases). V was trimmed by 4 bases and J by 8 bases, leaving 15 bases between them. The germline CDR1 and CDR2 sequences are SGHRS and YFSETQ. The CDR3 sequence is 13 residues long. CDR3 nucleotide sequence: TGCGCCAGCAGCCCGAACGGGGGGTGGGGCTACACCTTC. Translated, it gives CASSPNGGWGYTF.

This clone was seen a single time. The gene calls are TRBV28 and TRBJ1-5; TRBD1 is a possible D gene (6 bases). Germline loops: CDR1 MDHEN, CDR2 SYDVKM. The germline V and J ends were trimmed by 0 bases and 0 bases, with 21 bases remaining between them. The CDR3 runs 20 residues. For the CDR3, the DNA is TGTGCCAGCAGTTTATGGGACAGCCTCGACCGTTTGGATAGCAATCAGCCCCAGCATTTT. It encodes CASSLWDSLDRLDSNQPQHF. The full variable domain, with the rest looked up from reference TRBV28 and TRBJ1-5, is DVKVTQSSRYLVKRTGEKVFLECVQDMDHENMFWYRQDPGLGLRLIYFSYDVKMKEKGDIPEGYSVSREKKERFSLILESASTNQTSMYLCASSLWDSLDRLDSNQPQHFGDGTRLSIL.

The CDR3 DNA sequence: TGTGCCAGCAGCCCGACTAGGGACTACAATGAGCAGTTCTTC. Translation gives CASSPTRDYNEQFF. This chain uses TRBV5-4 with TRBJ2-1, with D perhaps TRBD2 (6 bases). This CDR3 has 14 residues. Trimming shortened V by 4 bases and J by 3 bases, and 11 bases separated the two germline ends. Germline V lookup: CDR1 SGHNT, CDR2 YYREEE (reference sequence).

The chain carries TRBV18 and TRBJ2-7; D is unresolved. The germline gives CDR1 KGHSH, CDR2 LQKENI. CDR3 length: 14 residues. The germline V and J ends were trimmed by 0 bases and 2 bases, with 8 bases remaining between them. The CDR3 region is CASSPPSLPYEQYF. DNA of the CDR3: TGTGCCAGCTCACCACCCTCCCTCCCCTACGAGCAGTACTTC.

The chain recombines TRBV2 with TRBJ1-5, with D possibly matching TRBD1 (5 bases). V was clipped by 8 bases and J by 14 bases, with 28 bases between them. Germline CDR1 and CDR2: SNHLY and FYNNEI. This CDR3 comprises 15 residues. CDR3 sequence: CASGPKGFRGGTEHF. In nucleotides, the CDR3 is TGTGCCAGCGGCCCGAAAGGTTTCCGCGGCGGGACGGAGCATTTT.

The chain links TRBV13 to TRBJ2-7, with 9 positions matching TRBD1. The CDR3 totals 15 residues. Germline loops: CDR1 PRHDT, CDR2 FYEKMQ (reference sequence). V shed 5 bases, J shed 3 bases, and the junction held 8 bases outside the gene matches. CDR3 coding DNA: TGTGCCAGCAGCCCCGCGACAGGGGGGAACTACGAGCAGTACTTC. Protein: CASSPATGGNYEQYF.

The chain uses TRBV7-9 and TRBJ1-5; D uncertain. Trimming cost V 3 bases and J 3 bases, with 6 bases left between them. There are 13 residues in the CDR3. Germline V gene sequence: CDR1 SEHNR, CDR2 FQNEAQ (reference sequence). The CDR3 coding sequence is TGTGCCAGCAGCTTGACACCCAATCAGCCCCAGCATTTT. Its protein is CASSLTPNQPQHF.

CDR3 coding DNA: TGTGCCAGCAGCAAGTGCCACCGGGACAGGGGGCCTCGGGATACGCAGTATTTT. It translates to CASSKCHRDRGPRDTQYF. J is TRBJ2-3 and V is TRBV21-1; the DNA was not compared with TRBD1, the D call given in the table. TRBV21-1 is deemed a pseudogene. CDR3 length: 18 amino acids.

The chain uses TRBV18 and TRBJ1-1; D uncertain. Germline CDR1 reads KGHSH; CDR2 reads LQKENI. V lost 2 bases, J lost 7 bases, and 14 bases lay in between. The CDR3 sequence is 14 residues long. The CDR3 region is CASSPVRDRGEAFF. For the CDR3, the DNA is TGTGCCAGCTCACCAGTCCGGGATCGAGGTGAAGCTTTCTTT.

This clone showed up just a few times. The rearrangement uses TRBV28 and TRBJ2-3, with D perhaps TRBD1 (6 bases). This CDR3 spans 15 amino acids. Trimming removed 5 bases from V and 6 bases from J, with 18 bases in between. Germline V gene data show CDR1 as MDHEN and CDR2 as SYDVKM. The CDR3 DNA reads as TGTGCCAGCAGTCACCGGACGGGCGACAGGGATACGCAGTATTTT. Translating it yields CASSHRTGDRDTQYF.

This chain connects TRBV6-1 to TRBJ2-1; a weak D match, TRBD2 (6 bases). Germline lookup yields CDR1 MNHNS and CDR2 SASEGT. V lost 2 bases and J 7 bases, leaving 12 bases between the germline ends. This CDR3 region has 14 residues. The DNA of the CDR3 is TGTGCCAGCAGTGAACGGCTAGCGTGGAATGAGCAGTTCTTC. This encodes CASSERLAWNEQFF.

This sequence joins TRBV28 and TRBJ2-1, with D unclear. CDR1 is MDHEN and CDR2 is SYDVKM in the germline V gene. This CDR3 contains 12 residues. Trimming took 1 base from V and 7 from J, leaving 5 bases between them. CDR3 sequence: CASSLSLNEQFF. The CDR3 nucleotides read TGTGCCAGCAGTTTATCCCTAAATGAGCAGTTCTTC.

The chain carries TRBV7-3 and TRBJ2-7; 11 bases are a match to TRBD1. The trim removed 4 bases at V and 6 bases at J, leaving 2 bases unmatched. This CDR3 has 13 residues. Germline values: CDR1 SGHTA, CDR2 FQGTGA. CDR3 protein: CASSSGTGGEQYF. The CDR3 DNA sequence: TGTGCCAGCAGCTCCGGGACAGGGGGCGAGCAGTACTTC.

Here the CDR3 DNA reads TGTGCCAGCAGCTCGACCATGACTACGGGACACTCTAACTATGGCTACACCTTC. This encodes CASSSTMTTGHSNYGYTF. The chain links TRBV11-3 to TRBJ1-2; D is perhaps TRBD1 (6 bases). The CDR3 has 18 amino acids. V was clipped by 4 bases and J by 0 bases, with 21 bases between them. Germline assignment: CDR1 SGHNT and CDR2 YENEEA. The whole variable domain, remainder taken from reference TRBV11-3 and TRBJ1-2, is EAGVVQSPRYKIIEKKQPVAFWCNPISGHNTLYWYLQNLGQGPELLIRYENEEAVDDSQLPKDRFSAERLKGVDSTLKIQPAELGDSAVYLCASSSTMTTGHSNYGYTFGSGTRLTVV.

V is TRBV6-5 and J is TRBJ1-2; D call uncertain. V dropped 0 bases and J dropped 2 bases, with 13 bases sitting between them. Germline-derived CDR1 and CDR2 are MNHEY and SVGAGI. This CDR3 contains 16 residues. CDR3 protein: CASSYSSQFHNYGYTF. For the CDR3, the DNA is TGTGCCAGCAGTTACTCTTCCCAGTTTCACAACTATGGCTACACCTTC.

The rearrangement links TRBV28 to TRBJ2-2; 10 bases line up with TRBD2. With V trimmed by 5 bases and J by 3 bases, 6 bases remained unmatched. Looked up from germline, CDR1 is MDHEN and CDR2 is SYDVKM. The CDR3 sequence is 16 residues long. The CDR3 region is CASSLIAGGHTGELFF. CDR3 DNA sequence: TGTGCCAGCAGTCTAATAGCGGGAGGACACACCGGGGAGCTGTTTTTT.

The chain couples TRBV5-4 to TRBJ2-5; 7 nucleotides match TRBD2. Germline V gene sequence: CDR1 SGHNT, CDR2 YYREEE (reference sequence). V was clipped by 4 bases and J by 2 bases; unmatched bases: 11. The CDR3 runs 16 residues. DNA for the CDR3: TGTGCCAGCAGCCCGAGCCGGCAGGGAGGGCAAGAGACCCAGTACTTC. Amino acid sequence: CASSPSRQGGQETQYF.

This clone was seen a handful of times. The V gene is TRBV5-1, the J gene TRBJ1-2; TRBD1 matches 7 bases. V was pared by 4 bases and J by 3 bases, with 3 bases of the junction left unmatched. This CDR3 region has 13 residues. CDR1 SGHRS and CDR2 YFSETQ come from the germline V gene. This CDR3 is CASSAGTDYGYTF. For the CDR3, the DNA is TGCGCCAGCAGCGCTGGGACAGACTATGGCTACACCTTC.

The chain employs TRBV4-3 and TRBJ1-6; 7 bases are a match to TRBD1. V dropped 0 bases and J dropped 11; count of bases not matched to a gene: 7. This CDR3 region has 15 residues. Germline V gene sequence: CDR1 LGHNA, CDR2 YSLEER. Written as DNA, the CDR3 is TGCGCCAGCAGCCAAGATCGGACAGGCCCAACACCCCTCCACTTT. Protein product: CASSQDRTGPTPLHF.

V gene TRBV11-2 combines with J gene TRBJ1-4, with a tentative D call TRBD1 (6 bases). Trimming pared 2 bases from V and 5 bases from J, leaving 9 bases between. CDR3 size: 14 residues. Germline CDR1 and CDR2: SGHAT and FQNNGV. CDR3 sequence: CASSLNRVNEKLFF. In DNA, the CDR3 is TGTGCCAGCAGCTTAAACAGGGTGAATGAAAAACTGTTTTTT.

The rearrangement joins TRBV27 to TRBJ1-1, with TRBD1 identical over 8 bases. CDR3 length: 14 amino acids. Germline trimming cut 0 bases from V and 6 bases from J; bases unmatched to any gene: 3. CDR1 is MNHEY and CDR2 is SMNVEV in the germline V gene (reference sequence). The CDR3 is CASSLSTGDPEAFF. CDR3 coding DNA: TGTGCCAGCAGTTTATCGACAGGGGACCCTGAAGCTTTCTTT.

V gene TRBV11-2 combines with J gene TRBJ2-1, with D possibly being TRBD1 (5 bases). V lost 1 base and J 2 bases, leaving 9 bases between the germline ends. CDR3 length: 15 amino acids. The germline V gene has CDR1 SGHAT and CDR2 FQNNGV. The CDR3 reads CASSLAPGTYNEQFF. The CDR3 nucleotides read TGTGCCAGCAGCTTAGCGCCAGGGACCTACAATGAGCAGTTCTTC.

This clone was found a few times. The V and J genes are TRBV14 and TRBJ2-3; 10 nucleotides agree with TRBD2. V was clipped by 1 base and J by 3 bases; unmatched bases: 1. This CDR3 has 15 residues. Germline CDR1 and CDR2: SGHDN and FVKESK. The CDR3: CASSQGTSGTDTQYF. The CDR3, as DNA: TGTGCCAGCAGCCAAGGGACTAGCGGAACAGATACGCAGTATTTT.

This rearrangement joins TRBV11-2 to TRBJ1-1; D gene ambiguous. Trimming took off 6 bases at V and 0 bases at J, with 8 bases between the two ends. CDR1 is SGHAT, CDR2 FQNNGV, per germline. The CDR3 spans 13 residues. CDR3 coding DNA: TGTGCCAGCAGTCGAGTCATGAACACTGAAGCTTTCTTT. Translation: CASSRVMNTEAFF.

The rearrangement uses TRBV6-5 and TRBJ2-2; D might be TRBD2 (6 bases). The CDR3 is 16 amino acids. Looked up from germline, CDR1 is MNHEY and CDR2 is SVGAGI. V shed 1 base and J shed 6 bases, with 15 bases lying between them. In DNA form, the CDR3 reads TGTGCCAGCAGTTACTTTCCGGGGGTCGGGGCCGGGGAGCTGTTTTTT. Translated, it gives CASSYFPGVGAGELFF.

This chain uses TRBV7-3 with TRBJ2-3, with 10 bases that match TRBD2. CDR3 length: 16 residues. J lost 1 base, V lost 5 bases, and 6 bases had no gene match. CDR1 is SGHTA, CDR2 FQGTGA, per germline. The CDR3: CASSANSGRRTDTQYF. For the CDR3, the DNA is TGTGCCAGCAGCGCAAATAGCGGGAGGCGCACAGATACGCAGTATTTT. Drawing the rest from reference TRBV7-3 and TRBJ2-3, the complete variable domain is GAGVSQTPSNKVTEKGKYVELRCDPISGHTALYWYRQSLGQGPEFLIYFQGTGAADDSGLPNDRFFAVRPEGSVSTLKIQRTERGDSAVYLCASSANSGRRTDTQYFGPGTRLTVL.